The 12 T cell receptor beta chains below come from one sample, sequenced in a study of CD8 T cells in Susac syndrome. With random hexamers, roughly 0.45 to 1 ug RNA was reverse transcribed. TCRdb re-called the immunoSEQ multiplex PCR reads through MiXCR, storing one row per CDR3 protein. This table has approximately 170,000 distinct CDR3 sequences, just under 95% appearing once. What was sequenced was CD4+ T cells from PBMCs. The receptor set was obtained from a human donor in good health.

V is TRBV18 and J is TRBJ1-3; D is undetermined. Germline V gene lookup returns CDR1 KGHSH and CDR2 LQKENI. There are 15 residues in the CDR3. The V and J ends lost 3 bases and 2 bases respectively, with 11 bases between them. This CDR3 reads CASSPPSVPGNTIYF. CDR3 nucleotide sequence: TGTGCCAGCTCACCCCCCAGCGTCCCTGGAAACACCATATATTTT.

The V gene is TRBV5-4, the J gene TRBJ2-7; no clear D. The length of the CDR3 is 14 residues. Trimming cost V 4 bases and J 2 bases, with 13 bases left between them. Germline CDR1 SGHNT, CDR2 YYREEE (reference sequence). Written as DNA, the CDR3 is TGTGCCAGCAGCCCCCCAGGCTTTCCCTACGAGCAGTACTTC. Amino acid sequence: CASSPPGFPYEQYF.

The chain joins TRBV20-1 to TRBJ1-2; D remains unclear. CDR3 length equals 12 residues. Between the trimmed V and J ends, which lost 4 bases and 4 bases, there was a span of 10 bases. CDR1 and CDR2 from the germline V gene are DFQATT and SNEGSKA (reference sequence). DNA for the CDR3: TGCAGTGCTAAGTACAGCAGCTATGGCTACACCTTC. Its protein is CSAKYSSYGYTF.

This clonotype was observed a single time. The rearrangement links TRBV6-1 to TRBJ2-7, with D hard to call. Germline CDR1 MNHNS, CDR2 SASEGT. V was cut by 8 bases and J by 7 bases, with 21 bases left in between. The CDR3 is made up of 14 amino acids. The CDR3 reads CASEAFDGSGEQYF. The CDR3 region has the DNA TGTGCCAGCGAGGCTTTCGACGGTTCCGGGGAGCAGTACTTC.

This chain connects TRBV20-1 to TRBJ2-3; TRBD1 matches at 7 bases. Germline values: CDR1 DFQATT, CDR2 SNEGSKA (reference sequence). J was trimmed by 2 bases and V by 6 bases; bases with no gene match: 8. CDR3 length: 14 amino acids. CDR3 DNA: TGCAGTGCCCCTGGGACAGCCTCCACAGATACGCAGTATTTT. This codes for CSAPGTASTDTQYF.

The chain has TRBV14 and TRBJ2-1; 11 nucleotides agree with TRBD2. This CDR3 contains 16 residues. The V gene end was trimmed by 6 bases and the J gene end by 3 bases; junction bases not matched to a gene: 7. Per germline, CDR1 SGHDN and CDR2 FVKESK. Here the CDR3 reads CASRPTSGGYYNEQFF. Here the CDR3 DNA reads TGTGCCAGCAGACCTACTAGCGGGGGTTACTACAATGAGCAGTTCTTC.

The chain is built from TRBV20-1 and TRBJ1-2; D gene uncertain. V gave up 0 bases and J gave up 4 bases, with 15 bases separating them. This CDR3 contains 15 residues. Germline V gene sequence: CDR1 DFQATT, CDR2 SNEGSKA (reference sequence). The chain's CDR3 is CSARDRLSRRYGYTF. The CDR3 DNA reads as TGCAGTGCTAGAGATAGGTTAAGTAGACGCTATGGCTACACCTTC.

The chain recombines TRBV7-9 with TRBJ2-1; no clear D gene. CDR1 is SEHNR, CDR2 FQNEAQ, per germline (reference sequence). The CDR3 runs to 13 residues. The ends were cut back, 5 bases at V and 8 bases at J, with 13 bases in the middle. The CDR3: CASSPTHPDEQFF. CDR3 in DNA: TGTGCCAGCAGCCCGACCCATCCGGATGAGCAGTTCTTC. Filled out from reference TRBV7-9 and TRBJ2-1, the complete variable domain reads DTGVSQNPRHKITKRGQNVTFRCDPISEHNRLYWYRQTLGQGPEFLTYFQNEAQLEKSRLLSDRFSAERPKGSFSTLEIQRTEQGDSAMYLCASSPTHPDEQFFGPGTRLTVL.

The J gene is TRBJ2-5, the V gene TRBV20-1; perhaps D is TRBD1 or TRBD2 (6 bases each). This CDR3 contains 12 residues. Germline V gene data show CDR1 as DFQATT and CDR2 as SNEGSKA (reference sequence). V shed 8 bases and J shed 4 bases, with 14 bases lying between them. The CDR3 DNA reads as TGCAGTCCCAGAGGGGGGACAGAGACCCAGTACTTC. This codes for CSPRGGTETQYF.

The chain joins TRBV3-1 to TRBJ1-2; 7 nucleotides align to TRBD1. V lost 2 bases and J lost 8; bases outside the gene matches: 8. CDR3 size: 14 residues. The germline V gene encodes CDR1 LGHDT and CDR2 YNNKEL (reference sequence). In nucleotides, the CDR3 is TGTGCCAGCAGCCAAAGGGACAGAAGGGGCGGCTACACCTTC. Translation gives CASSQRDRRGGYTF.

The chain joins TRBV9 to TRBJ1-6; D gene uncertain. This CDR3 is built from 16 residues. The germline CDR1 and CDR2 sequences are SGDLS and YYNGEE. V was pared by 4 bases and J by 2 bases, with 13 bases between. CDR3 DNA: TGTGCCAGCAGCACCGAACAGAACCCCTATAATTCACCCCTCCACTTT. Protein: CASSTEQNPYNSPLHF.

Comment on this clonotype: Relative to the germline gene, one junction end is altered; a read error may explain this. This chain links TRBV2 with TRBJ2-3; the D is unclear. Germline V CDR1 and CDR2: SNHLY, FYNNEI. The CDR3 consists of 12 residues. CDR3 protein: CASREEPDTQYF. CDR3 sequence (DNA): TGTGCCAGCCGTGAAGAGCCGGATACGCAGTATTTT.